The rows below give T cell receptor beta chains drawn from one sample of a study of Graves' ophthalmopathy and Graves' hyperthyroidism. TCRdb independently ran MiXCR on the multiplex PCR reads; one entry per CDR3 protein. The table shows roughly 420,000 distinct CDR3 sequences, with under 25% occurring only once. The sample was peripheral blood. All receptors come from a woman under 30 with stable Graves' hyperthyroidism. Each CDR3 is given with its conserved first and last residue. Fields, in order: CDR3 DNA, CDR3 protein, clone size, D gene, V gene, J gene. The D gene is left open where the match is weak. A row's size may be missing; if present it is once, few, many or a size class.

CDR3nt: TGTGCCAGCAGCGGGGGGGAGGGATCCTACGAGCAGTACTTC
CDR3aa: CASSGGEGSYEQYF
abundance: many
d_gene: TRBD2
v_gene: TRBV25-1
j_gene: TRBJ2-7

CDR3nt: TGTGCCAGCAGCCCTCAGGGGGCCAACTATGGCTACACCTTC
CDR3aa: CASSPQGANYGYTF
abundance: .
d_gene: TRBD1
v_gene: TRBV11-2
j_gene: TRBJ1-2

CDR3nt: TGTGCCAGCAGCCAGGCTTCCTGGCAGCCCCAGCATTTT
CDR3aa: CASSQASWQPQHF
abundance: few
d_gene: .
v_gene: TRBV7-2
j_gene: TRBJ1-5

CDR3nt: TGCGCCAGCAGCTCAGGGACTAGCGGGAGGTCCTACGAGCAGTACTTC
CDR3aa: CASSSGTSGRSYEQYF
abundance: many
d_gene: TRBD2
v_gene: TRBV5-1
j_gene: TRBJ2-7

CDR3nt: TGCAGCGTTTCCGGGACAGGGCGAAACGAGCAGTACTTC
CDR3aa: CSVSGTGRNEQYF
abundance: many
d_gene: TRBD1
v_gene: TRBV29-1
j_gene: TRBJ2-7

CDR3nt: TGTGCCAGCAGCCCGCACCGGGACAGCCGGTCCGAGCAGTACTTC
CDR3aa: CASSPHRDSRSEQYF
abundance: many
d_gene: TRBD1
v_gene: TRBV7-9
j_gene: TRBJ2-7

CDR3nt: TGTGCCAGCAATCCCTGGGTGGGGCCGGGGAATCAGCCCCAGCATTTT
CDR3aa: CASNPWVGPGNQPQHF
abundance: many
d_gene: .
v_gene: TRBV28
j_gene: TRBJ1-5

CDR3nt: TGTGCCAGCAGCTTAGAACTAGAATCCTACGAGCAGTACTTC
CDR3aa: CASSLELESYEQYF
abundance: many
d_gene: .
v_gene: TRBV11-2
j_gene: TRBJ2-7

CDR3nt: TGTGCCAGCAGTGAAAGGGGAACCTACGAGCAGTACTTC
CDR3aa: CASSERGTYEQYF
abundance: .
d_gene: .
v_gene: TRBV6-1
j_gene: TRBJ2-7

CDR3nt: TGCAGTGCGGGAACAGGGAACTCCTACGAGCAGTACTTC
CDR3aa: CSAGTGNSYEQYF
abundance: few
d_gene: .
v_gene: TRBV20-1
j_gene: TRBJ2-7

CDR3nt: TGTGCCAGCAGTGATCCCGGGACAAGTAACCAAGAGACCCAGTACTTC
CDR3aa: CASSDPGTSNQETQYF
abundance: many
d_gene: .
v_gene: TRBV6-1
j_gene: TRBJ2-5

CDR3nt: TGTGCTAGTGGCAGGGACAGAGAGACCCAGTACTTC
CDR3aa: CASGRDRETQYF
abundance: many
d_gene: TRBD1
v_gene: TRBV12-5
j_gene: TRBJ2-5

CDR3nt: TGTGCCAGTAGTTCGGGGACAGGGGCGTATCAGCCCCAGCATTTT
CDR3aa: CASSSGTGAYQPQHF
abundance: .
d_gene: TRBD1
v_gene: TRBV19
j_gene: TRBJ1-5

CDR3nt: TGTGCCTGGAGAAAGGGACAGGGGATTTATGGCTACACCTTC
CDR3aa: CAWRKGQGIYGYTF
abundance: many
d_gene: TRBD1
v_gene: TRBV30
j_gene: TRBJ1-2

CDR3nt: TGCAGTGCTAGACATCCGAGGAGCGGGAGACGCTACGAGCAGTACTTC
CDR3aa: CSARHPRSGRRYEQYF
abundance: few
d_gene: TRBD2
v_gene: TRBV20-1
j_gene: TRBJ2-7

CDR3nt: TGTGCCAGCAGCTTAGAGGGACAGCTCTCTGGAAACACCATATATTTT
CDR3aa: CASSLEGQLSGNTIYF
abundance: .
d_gene: TRBD1
v_gene: TRBV11-2
j_gene: TRBJ1-3

CDR3nt: TGTGCCAGCAGCTTAGCTCTGGGCCGTCACAACACTGAAGCTTTCTTT
CDR3aa: CASSLALGRHNTEAFF
abundance: many
d_gene: .
v_gene: TRBV11-2
j_gene: TRBJ1-1

CDR3nt: TGTGCCAGCAGTTACGCCTCCGGGACAGGGGTTTTTTATGGCTACACCTTC
CDR3aa: CASSYASGTGVFYGYTF
abundance: many
d_gene: TRBD1
v_gene: TRBV6-5
j_gene: TRBJ1-2

CDR3nt: TGTGCCAGCAGCATTACGGGTGAAGCTTTCTTT
CDR3aa: CASSITGEAFF
abundance: many
d_gene: .
v_gene: TRBV13
j_gene: TRBJ1-1

CDR3nt: TGTGCCAGCAGCTTCGCGGATACGGTGAGCGAGCAGTACTTC
CDR3aa: CASSFADTVSEQYF
abundance: .
d_gene: .
v_gene: TRBV7-2
j_gene: TRBJ2-7

CDR3nt: TGTGCCAGCAAACTGGACAGCAGCTCCTACGAGCAGTACTTC
CDR3aa: CASKLDSSSYEQYF
abundance: .
d_gene: .
v_gene: TRBV27
j_gene: TRBJ2-7

CDR3nt: TGTGCCATCAGTGAGGGTCCGGGACAGGGGACAGATACGCAGTATTTT
CDR3aa: CAISEGPGQGTDTQYF
abundance: many
d_gene: TRBD1
v_gene: TRBV10-3
j_gene: TRBJ2-3

CDR3nt: TGCAGTGCTAGAGGGCAGGGAAGGTTCACTGAAGCTTTCTTT
CDR3aa: CSARGQGRFTEAFF
abundance: many
d_gene: .
v_gene: TRBV20-1
j_gene: TRBJ1-1

CDR3nt: TGTGCCAGCAGTGACCCGCTCGTCGCGCTTGGCTACACCTTC
CDR3aa: CASSDPLVALGYTF
abundance: once
d_gene: .
v_gene: TRBV6-1
j_gene: TRBJ1-2

CDR3nt: TGTGCCATCAGTCGGGACAGACTCTACGAGCAGTACTTC
CDR3aa: CAISRDRLYEQYF
abundance: many
d_gene: TRBD1
v_gene: TRBV10-3
j_gene: TRBJ2-7

CDR3nt: TGTGCCAGCAGTCCGTCCCGTAGCGGGAGGTCGGAGACCCAGTACTTC
CDR3aa: CASSPSRSGRSETQYF
abundance: many
d_gene: TRBD2
v_gene: TRBV25-1
j_gene: TRBJ2-5

CDR3nt: TGTGCCAGTAGTATAGACCCAGTGGGAGGAGGGACCCAGTACTTC
CDR3aa: CASSIDPVGGGTQYF
abundance: few
d_gene: .
v_gene: TRBV19
j_gene: TRBJ2-5

CDR3nt: TGTGCCAGCGTGACAGGGGTCGACGAGCAGTACTTC
CDR3aa: CASVTGVDEQYF
abundance: many
d_gene: TRBD1
v_gene: TRBV7-2
j_gene: TRBJ2-7

CDR3nt: TGTGCCAGCAGTGAACCTAACGGACAACCGAATTCACCCCTCCACTTT
CDR3aa: CASSEPNGQPNSPLHF
abundance: many
d_gene: .
v_gene: TRBV2
j_gene: TRBJ1-6

CDR3nt: TGTGCCAGTAGGGCGGAGAACACTGAAGCTTTCTTT
CDR3aa: CASRAENTEAFF
abundance: many
d_gene: .
v_gene: TRBV11-1
j_gene: TRBJ1-1

CDR3nt: TGCGCCAGCAGCTTGGGGCCCCGCGCCCTGAACACCGGGGAGCTGTTTTTT
CDR3aa: CASSLGPRALNTGELFF
abundance: many
d_gene: .
v_gene: TRBV5-1
j_gene: TRBJ2-2

CDR3nt: TGTGCCAGCAGCTTAGCACCGGGGACCGGGGAGACCCAGTACTTC
CDR3aa: CASSLAPGTGETQYF
abundance: .
d_gene: .
v_gene: TRBV13
j_gene: TRBJ2-5

CDR3nt: TGTGCCAGCAGTTACCGGGGCGGGAGGGCCTACGAGCAGTACTTC
CDR3aa: CASSYRGGRAYEQYF
abundance: many
d_gene: TRBD2
v_gene: TRBV6-5
j_gene: TRBJ2-7

CDR3nt: TGTGCCAGCAGTTTAGCGGGAGCAGGGACCGGGGAGCTGTTTTTT
CDR3aa: CASSLAGAGTGELFF
abundance: many
d_gene: TRBD2
v_gene: TRBV2
j_gene: TRBJ2-2

CDR3nt: TGTGCCAGCAGCCCTCTCCGGAGGGCTGACAGCTACGAGCAGTACTTC
CDR3aa: CASSPLRRADSYEQYF
abundance: many
d_gene: .
v_gene: TRBV11-2
j_gene: TRBJ2-7

CDR3nt: TGTGCCAGTAGTATGGGAAACCCAGGGAGGACCGGGGAGCTGTTTTTT
CDR3aa: CASSMGNPGRTGELFF
abundance: many
d_gene: .
v_gene: TRBV19
j_gene: TRBJ2-2

CDR3nt: TGTGCCAGCAGTTTAGGGATTGGGGGGCTCCAAGAGACCCAGTACTTC
CDR3aa: CASSLGIGGLQETQYF
abundance: many
d_gene: .
v_gene: TRBV28
j_gene: TRBJ2-5

CDR3nt: TGTGCCAGCAGCCCTCCCGGGGACCAGTACTTC
CDR3aa: CASSPPGDQYF
abundance: few
d_gene: .
v_gene: TRBV7-8
j_gene: TRBJ2-5

CDR3nt: TGTGCCAGCAGCGGGGAAGACAGGGGTCAAGCGACCCAGTACTTC
CDR3aa: CASSGEDRGQATQYF
abundance: many
d_gene: TRBD1
v_gene: TRBV11-2
j_gene: TRBJ2-5

CDR3nt: TGTGCCAGCAGCGCGACAGGGGATCACACTGAAGCTTTCTTT
CDR3aa: CASSATGDHTEAFF
abundance: many
d_gene: TRBD1
v_gene: TRBV9
j_gene: TRBJ1-1